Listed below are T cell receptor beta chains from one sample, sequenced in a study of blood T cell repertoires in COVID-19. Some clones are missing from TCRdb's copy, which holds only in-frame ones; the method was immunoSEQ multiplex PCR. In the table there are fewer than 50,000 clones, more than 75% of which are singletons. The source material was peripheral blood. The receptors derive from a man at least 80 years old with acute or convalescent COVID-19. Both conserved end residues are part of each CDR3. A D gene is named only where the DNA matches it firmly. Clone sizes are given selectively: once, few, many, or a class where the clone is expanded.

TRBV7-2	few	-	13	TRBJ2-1	CASSLGQNNEQFF	TGTGCCAGCAGCTTAGGACAAAACAATGAGCAGTTCTTC
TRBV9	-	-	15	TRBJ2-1	CASSPGQSSYNEQFF	TGTGCCAGCAGCCCCGGACAGTCCTCCTACAATGAGCAGTTCTTC
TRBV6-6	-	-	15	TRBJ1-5	CASSSGISQGQPQHF	TGTGCCAGCAGTTCCGGGATCTCACAGGGTCAGCCCCAGCATTTT
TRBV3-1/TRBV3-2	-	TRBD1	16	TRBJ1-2	CASSQLGTAINYGYTF	TGTGCCAGCAGCCAACTAGGGACAGCCATTAACTATGGCTACACCTTC
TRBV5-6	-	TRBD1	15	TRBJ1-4	CASSFLGTGDEKLFF	TGTGCCAGCAGCTTCTTGGGGACAGGGGATGAAAAACTGTTTTTT
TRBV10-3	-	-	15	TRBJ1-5	CAISGTGGRNQPQHF	TGTGCCATCAGCGGGACGGGGGGACGCAATCAGCCCCAGCATTTT
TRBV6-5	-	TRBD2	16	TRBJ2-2	CASSSRAGGRAGELFF	TGTGCCAGCAGTTCCAGAGCGGGGGGGCGCGCCGGGGAGCTGTTTTTT
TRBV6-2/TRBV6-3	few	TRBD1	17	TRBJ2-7	CASSSGTGGYASYEQYF	TGTGCCAGCAGTTCGGGGACAGGGGGTTACGCTTCCTACGAGCAGTACTTC
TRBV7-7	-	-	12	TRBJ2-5	CASGGAGETQYF	TGTGCCAGCGGGGGGGCCGGAGAGACCCAGTACTTC
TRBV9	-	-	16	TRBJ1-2	CASSVLSSVFSYGYTF	TGTGCCAGCAGCGTACTTTCGTCCGTGTTTAGCTATGGCTACACCTTC
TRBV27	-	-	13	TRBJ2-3	CASSLGTLSEEYF	TGTGCCAGCAGTCTTGGGACTCTCTCAGAAGAGTATTTT
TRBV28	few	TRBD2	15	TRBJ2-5	CASSPGLAGQETQYF	TGTGCCAGCAGTCCCGGACTAGCGGGACAAGAGACCCAGTACTTC
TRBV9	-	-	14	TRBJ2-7	CASSVETHSYEQYF	TGTGCCAGCAGCGTAGAAACACACTCCTACGAGCAGTACTTC
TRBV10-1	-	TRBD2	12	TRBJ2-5	CATQVREGTQYF	TGCGCCACCCAGGTGAGGGAGGGGACCCAGTACTTC
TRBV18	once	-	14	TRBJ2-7	CASSPSGRTYEQYF	TGTGCCAGCTCACCTTCTGGCCGAACCTACGAGCAGTACTTC
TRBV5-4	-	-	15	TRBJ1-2	CASSLAKTGNYGYTF	TGTGCCAGCAGCTTGGCCAAGACGGGGAACTATGGCTACACCTTC
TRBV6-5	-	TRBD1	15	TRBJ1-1	CASSYSGQGVTEAFF	TGTGCCAGCAGTTACTCGGGACAGGGGGTCACTGAAGCTTTCTTT
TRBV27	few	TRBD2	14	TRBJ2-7	CASSFGGSSYEQYF	TGTGCCAGCAGTTTCGGCGGGAGCTCCTACGAGCAGTACTTC
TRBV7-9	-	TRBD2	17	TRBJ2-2	CASSFLAGGPSTGELFF	TGTGCCAGCAGCTTTCTAGCGGGGGGGCCGAGCACCGGGGAGCTGTTTTTT
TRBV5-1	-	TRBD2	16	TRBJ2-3	CASGDISGGGTDTQYF	TGCGCCAGCGGCGACATTAGCGGGGGCGGAACAGATACGCAGTATTTT
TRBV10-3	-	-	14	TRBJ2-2	CATVSAGRAGELFF	TGTGCCACCGTGTCCGCGGGGCGGGCCGGGGAGCTGTTTTTT
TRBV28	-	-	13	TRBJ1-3	CASSLGGLNTIYF	TGTGCCAGCAGTTTGGGCGGGCTAAACACCATATATTTT
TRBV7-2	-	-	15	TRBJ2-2	CASSLATVNTGELFF	TGTGCCAGCAGCTTAGCGACAGTGAACACCGGGGAGCTGTTTTTT
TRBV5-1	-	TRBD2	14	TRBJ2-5	CASSPTSGGQTQYF	TGCGCCAGCAGCCCGACTAGCGGGGGACAGACCCAGTACTTC
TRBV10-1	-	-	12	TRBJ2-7	CASGAAQGEQYF	TGCGCCAGCGGAGCAGCCCAGGGGGAGCAGTACTTC
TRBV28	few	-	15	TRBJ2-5	CASSFLGTGEETQYF	TGTGCCAGCAGTTTTCTCGGGACTGGTGAAGAGACCCAGTACTTC
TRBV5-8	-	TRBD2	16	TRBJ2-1	CASSPIGAGGPNEQFF	TGTGCCAGCAGCCCCATCGGAGCGGGAGGGCCCAATGAGCAGTTCTTC
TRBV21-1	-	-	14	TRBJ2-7	CASSQRGQRKEQYF	TGTGCCAGCAGCCAACGGGGACAGCGTAAAGAGCAGTACTTC
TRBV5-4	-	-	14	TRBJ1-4	CASSLRGGNEKLFF	TGTGCCAGCAGCTTGCGGGGTGGGAATGAAAAACTGTTTTTT
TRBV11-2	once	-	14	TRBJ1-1	CASSSHLGLSEAFF	TGTGCCAGCAGTTCACACCTTGGGCTCAGTGAAGCTTTCTTT
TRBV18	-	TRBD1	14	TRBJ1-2	CASSPRDRGSGYTF	TGTGCCAGCTCACCACGCGACAGGGGAAGTGGCTACACCTTC
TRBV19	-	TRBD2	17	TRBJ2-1	CASSLAGGPGVSPEQFF	TGTGCCAGTAGTCTAGCGGGGGGGCCTGGCGTTTCCCCTGAGCAGTTCTTC
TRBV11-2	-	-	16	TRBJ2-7	CASSSAGLLASTEQYF	TGTGCCAGCAGCTCGGCAGGGCTGTTGGCCTCTACAGAGCAGTACTTC
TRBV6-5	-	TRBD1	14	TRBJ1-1	CASSYSAGQGEAFF	TGTGCCAGCAGTTACTCGGCCGGACAGGGCGAAGCTTTCTTT
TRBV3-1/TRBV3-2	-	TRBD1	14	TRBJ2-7	CASSQTGTYYEQYF	TGTGCCAGCAGCCAGACAGGGACCTACTACGAGCAGTACTTC
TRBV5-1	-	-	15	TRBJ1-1	CASSGGLGKGTEAFF	TGCGCCAGCAGCGGCGGCCTAGGGAAGGGGACTGAAGCTTTCTTT
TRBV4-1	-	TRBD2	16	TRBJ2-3	CASSQETSDSTDTQYF	TGCGCCAGCAGCCAAGAGACTAGCGATAGCACAGATACGCAGTATTTT
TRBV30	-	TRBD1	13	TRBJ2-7	CAWTRDRAYEQYF	TGTGCCTGGACTCGCGACAGGGCCTACGAGCAGTACTTC
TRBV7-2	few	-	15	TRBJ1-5	CASSSQGGGHQPQHF	TGTGCCAGCAGCTCACAGGGCGGAGGCCATCAGCCCCAGCATTTT
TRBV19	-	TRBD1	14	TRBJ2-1	CASSRQGDYNEQFF	TGTGCCAGTAGTAGACAGGGCGATTACAATGAGCAGTTCTTC
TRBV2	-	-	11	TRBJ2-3	CASMYSDTQYF	TGTGCCAGCATGTATTCGGATACGCAGTATTTT
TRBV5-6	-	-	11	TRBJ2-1	CASSFIDEQFF	TGTGCCAGCAGCTTCATTGATGAGCAGTTCTTC
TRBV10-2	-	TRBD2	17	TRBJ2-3	CASSVVGVAGWGDTQYF	TGCGCCAGCAGTGTTGTTGGGGTAGCGGGGTGGGGAGATACGCAGTATTTT
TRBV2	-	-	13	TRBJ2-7	CASRGAASYEQYF	TGTGCCAGCAGAGGGGCGGCTTCCTACGAGCAGTACTTC
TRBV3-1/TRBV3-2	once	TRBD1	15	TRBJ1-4	CASSLTGDAIEKLFF	TGTGCCAGCAGCCTGACAGGGGATGCAATTGAAAAACTGTTTTTT
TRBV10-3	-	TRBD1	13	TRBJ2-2	CASGQGFTGELFF	TGTGCCTCGGGACAGGGGTTCACCGGGGAGCTGTTTTTT